The 6 T cell receptor beta chains reported below all come from one sample, sequenced in a study of read filtering for tumor transcriptome and immune sequencing. From 300 to 450 ng of RNA, a library with molecular barcoded alpha/delta and beta/gamma adaptors was made. TCRdb passed the reads through MiXCR, listing each CDR3 protein once. The data hold some 6,100 distinct CDR3 sequences, with 23% observed a single time. Material: a population of CD138-negative cells sorted from bone marrow. These receptors all come from a donor aged 40 or over with multiple myeloma.

This clonotype was recorded many times. The chain employs TRBV6-2 or TRBV6-3 and TRBJ2-3; D may be TRBD2 (6 bases). V was shortened by 4 bases and J by 3 bases, with 14 bases between the two germline ends. The CDR3 extends over 15 amino acids. CDR1 and CDR2 from the germline V gene are MNHEY and SVGEGT. The CDR3 DNA reads TGTGCCAGCAGTTTACGGGGGAGCGGGACAGATACGCAGTATTTT. It translates to CASSLRGSGTDTQYF.

In its sample, this clonotype was seen a few times. Just one base apart from a much larger clone, this may be a read error. This chain links TRBV6-2 or TRBV6-3 with TRBJ2-1; the D call may be TRBD1 or TRBD2 (5 bases each). The CDR3 extends over 13 amino acids. CDR1 and CDR2 from the germline V gene are MNHEY and SVGEGT. Trimming left V 0 bases short and J 12 bases short, with 12 bases between. CDR3 region: CASSYSNPGPQFF. CDR3 nucleotides: TGTGCCAGCAGTTACTCGAACCCGGGGCCGCAGTTCTTC.

This clonotype occurred many times. The rearrangement links TRBV7-9 to TRBJ2-7, with a weak D call TRBD1 (5 bases). V lost 2 bases, J lost 3 bases, and 11 bases lay in between. CDR3 size: 14 residues. In germline, CDR1 is SEHNR, CDR2 FQNEAQ (reference sequence). In DNA, the CDR3 is TGTGCCAGCAGCTTACTCCTGGGGCGCTACGAGCAGTACTTC. This translates into CASSLLLGRYEQYF.

This clonotype showed up many times. This sequence joins TRBV29-1 and TRBJ1-3; D uncertain. The CDR3 sequence is 13 residues long. Per the germline V gene, CDR1 is SQVTM and CDR2 is ANQGSEA. Deletions cut 4 bases from V and 0 bases from J, with 7 bases between. CDR3 sequence: CSVVPDSGNTIYF. The CDR3 region has the DNA TGCAGCGTTGTTCCTGACTCTGGAAACACCATATATTTT.

About this clonotype: At one end the junction does not follow the germline gene, possibly because of a read error. The chain carries TRBV10-3 and TRBJ2-1; maybe TRBD1 (7 bases). The length of the CDR3 is 15 residues. Germline CDR1 reads ENHRY; CDR2 reads SYGVKD. This chain's CDR3 is CAICSWARRDSEQFF. The CDR3 region has the DNA TGCGCCATTTGTTCATGGGCGAGGCGGGACAGTGAGCAGTTCTTC.

About this clonotype itself: The conserved closing phenylalanine or tryptophan is absent in this CDR3, likely reflecting a read error. The V call is TRBV7-3, the J call TRBJ2-1; 8 bases line up with TRBD2. V lost 2 bases, J lost 6 bases, and 6 bases stayed unmatched. This CDR3 has 15 amino acids. Germline V gives CDR1 SGHTA, CDR2 FQGTGA. DNA of the CDR3: TGTGCCAGCAGCTTAGAGCCGGGGGGGCCCAATGAGCAGTTCTAC. Translated, it gives CASSLEPGGPNEQFY.